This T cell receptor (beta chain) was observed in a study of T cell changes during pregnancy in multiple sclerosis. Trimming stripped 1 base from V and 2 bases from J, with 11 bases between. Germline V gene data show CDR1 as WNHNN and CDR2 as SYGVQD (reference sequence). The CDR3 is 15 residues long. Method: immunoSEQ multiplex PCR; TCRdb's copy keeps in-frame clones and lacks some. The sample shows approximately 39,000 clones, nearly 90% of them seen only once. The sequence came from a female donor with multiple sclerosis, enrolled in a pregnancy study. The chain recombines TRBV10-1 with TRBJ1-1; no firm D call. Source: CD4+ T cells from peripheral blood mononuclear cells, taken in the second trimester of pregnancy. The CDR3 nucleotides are TGCGCCAGCAGTGAGTTGGAGGTCGGAAACACTGAAGCTTTCTTT. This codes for CASSELEVGNTEAFF.